These 27 T cell receptor beta chains were sequenced from one sample in a study of cytomegalovirus exposure and HLA in healthy donors. PCR employed 60 Vbeta and 13 Jbeta primers. Only in-frame clones appear in the TCRdb table, and some are missing; sequencing was by immunoSEQ multiplex PCR. The sample holds approximately 220,000 clones, over 65% seen once. The sequencing sample was made of PBMCs. The receptor source for this set is a man aged 40-50 years in good health and CMV-seronegative.

This chain uses TRBV7-8 with TRBJ1-4; D not certain. The V gene lost 5 bases and the J gene lost 7 bases, with 17 bases spanning the gap. Looked up from germline, CDR1 is SGHVS and CDR2 is FQNEAQ. The CDR3 contains 15 residues. The CDR3 protein is CASSPSSREGEKLFF. The CDR3 DNA follows: TGTGCCAGCAGCCCCTCCTCAAGGGAGGGTGAAAAACTGTTTTTT. Complete variable domain (other parts from reference TRBV7-8 and TRBJ1-4): GAGVSQSPRYKVAKRGQDVALRCDPISGHVSLFWYQQALGQGPEFLTYFQNEAQLDKSGLPSDRFFAERPEGSVSTLKIQRTQQEDSAVYLCASSPSSREGEKLFFGSGTQLSVL.

The chain is built from TRBV4-2 and TRBJ2-5; 7 positions match TRBD1. This CDR3 region has 17 residues. V lost 2 bases, J lost 4 bases, and 13 bases stayed unmatched. The germline V gene encodes CDR1 LGHNA and CDR2 YNFKEQ. CDR3 sequence (DNA): TGTGCCAGCAGCCAAAGTTTCGGGGCCAGGGGGTTAGAGACCCAGTACTTC. This codes for CASSQSFGARGLETQYF.

CDR3 DNA: TGTGCCAGCAGGGCACAACCGATAAATGAGCAGTTCTTC. This translates into CASRAQPINEQFF. The chain combines TRBV2 with TRBJ2-1, with D uncertain. Germline assignment: CDR1 SNHLY and CDR2 FYNNEI. V dropped 6 bases and J dropped 7 bases, with 13 bases sitting between them. The CDR3 has 13 amino acids.

The chain employs TRBV18 and TRBJ1-1, with TRBD1 identical over 7 bases. This CDR3 has 15 residues. CDR1 KGHSH and CDR2 LQKENI come from the germline V gene. J gave up 2 bases and V 4 bases, and 7 bases lay outside the gene matches. CDR3 loop: CASSLLQGDNTEAFF. The CDR3 DNA is TGTGCCAGCTCACTACTCCAGGGGGATAACACTGAAGCTTTCTTT.

This rearrangement joins TRBV9 to TRBJ1-2; the match to TRBD1 covers 7 bases. Losses at the gene ends were 0 bases for V and 1 base for J; bases not matched to a gene: 6. This CDR3 has 16 amino acids. Germline-derived CDR1 and CDR2 are SGDLS and YYNGEE. The CDR3 reads CASSVEGAGVNYGYTF. The DNA for the CDR3 is TGTGCCAGCAGCGTAGAGGGGGCAGGGGTTAACTATGGCTACACCTTC.

In nucleotides, the CDR3 is TGTGCCAGCAGCTCCCCGACAGGGACTAACTATGGCTACACCTTC. Its translation: CASSSPTGTNYGYTF. This chain uses TRBV5-4 with TRBJ1-2; 7 bases are shared with TRBD1. The ends lost 3 bases at V and 0 bases at J; junction bases unmatched: 5. This CDR3 region has 15 residues. The germline CDR1 and CDR2 sequences are SGHNT and YYREEE (reference sequence).

The gene calls are TRBV13 and TRBJ1-1; TRBD1 is a possible D gene (6 bases). The CDR3 sequence is 13 residues long. CDR1 and CDR2 (germline): PRHDT, FYEKMQ (reference sequence). Trimming pared 6 bases from V and 11 bases from J, leaving 19 bases between. CDR3: CASSPRDRIMAFF. The DNA of the CDR3 is TGTGCCAGCAGTCCGCGAGACAGGATCATGGCTTTCTTT.

Note on this clone: Additional DNA sequences in this sample encode the identical CDR3. This chain uses TRBV28 with TRBJ1-2; D not certain. Germline V lookup: CDR1 MDHEN, CDR2 SYDVKM. Trimming cost V 5 bases and J 7 bases, with 8 bases left between them. The CDR3 length is 11 residues. The CDR3 spells CASSPSFGYTF. CDR3 in DNA: TGTGCCAGCAGTCCCAGTTTTGGCTACACCTTC.

The chain recombines TRBV27 with TRBJ2-3, with 8 bases matching TRBD1. The CDR3 spans 14 residues. Losses at the gene ends were 7 bases for V and 0 bases for J; bases not matched to a gene: 3. The germline CDR1 and CDR2 sequences are MNHEY and SMNVEV (reference sequence). The CDR3 is CASTRDRSTDTQYF. The CDR3, as DNA: TGTGCCAGCACCAGGGACAGGAGCACAGATACGCAGTATTTT.

V and J are TRBV19 and TRBJ2-7; 8 positions agree with TRBD1. The V gene's germline CDR1 is LNHDA and CDR2 SQIVND (reference sequence). J gave up 2 bases and V 3 bases, and 0 bases lay outside the gene matches. The CDR3 is 13 amino acids. The CDR3 is CASSMGQAYEQYF. The CDR3, as DNA: TGTGCCAGTAGTATGGGACAGGCCTACGAGCAGTACTTC.

This rearrangement joins TRBV2 to TRBJ1-2; the match to TRBD1 covers 8 bases. CDR1 is SNHLY, CDR2 FYNNEI, per germline. The length of the CDR3 is 14 residues. Trimming at V came to 6 bases and at J to 4 bases, leaving 7 bases not matched to a gene. The CDR3 DNA follows: TGTGCCAGCAGAAATCAGGGGGCAAGCTATGGCTACACCTTC. Protein product: CASRNQGASYGYTF.

The chain uses TRBV15 and TRBJ2-2; D is possibly TRBD2 (5 bases). This CDR3 is built from 15 residues. CDR1 and CDR2 (germline): LNHNV, YYDKDF (reference sequence). V was pared by 2 bases and J by 4 bases, with 11 bases between. CDR3 bases: TGTGCCACCAGCAGACAACTAGGAGCCACCGGGGAGCTGTTTTTT. This translates into CATSRQLGATGELFF.

The V call is TRBV7-2, the J call TRBJ2-5; 12 bases align to TRBD2. CDR3 length equals 16 residues. Trimming removed 3 bases from V and 1 base from J; junction bases left unmatched: 3. Germline CDR1 is SGHTA and CDR2 is FQGNSA. The CDR3 DNA is TGTGCCAGCAGCTTCCGACTAGCGGGGGTCCAAGAGACCCAGTACTTC. Protein product: CASSFRLAGVQETQYF. Full variable domain (missing parts from reference TRBV7-2 and TRBJ2-5): GAGVSQSPSNKVTEKGKDVELRCDPISGHTALYWYRQSLGQGLEFLIYFQGNSAPDKSGLPSDRFSAERTGGSVSTLTIQRTQQEDSAVYLCASSFRLAGVQETQYFGPGTRLLVL.

The rearrangement uses TRBV7-6 and TRBJ1-6; TRBD1 matches 9 bases. The CDR3 covers 16 residues. Trimming at V came to 4 bases and at J to 9 bases, leaving 10 bases not matched to a gene. Germline V lookup: CDR1 SGHVS, CDR2 FNYEAQ. DNA for the CDR3: TGTGCCAGCAGCTCCGCGGGACAGGGATCAGGTTCACCCCTCCACTTT. Encoded protein: CASSSAGQGSGSPLHF.

J is TRBJ2-5 and V is TRBV6-1; possible D gene TRBD2, 5 bases. The J call may not be correct, given that the DNA end is closer to TRBJ2-7. The CDR3 covers 14 residues. Germline CDR1 and CDR2: MNHNS and SASEGT. CDR3 sequence reads: CASSRSGGFYEQYF. CDR3 sequence (DNA): TGTGCCAGCAGCCGCTCCGGCGGGTTCTACGAGCAGTACTTC.

The chain has TRBV7-8 and TRBJ2-3, with 8 bases aligning to TRBD2. The V gene's germline CDR1 is SGHVS and CDR2 FQNEAQ. After removal of 5 bases from V and 4 bases from J, the junction contained 14 bases not matched to a gene. The CDR3 totals 17 residues. The CDR3, as DNA: TGTGCCAGCAGCCCCGACCCCTTACTAGCGGTTCCAGATACGCAGTATTTT. Translation: CASSPDPLLAVPDTQYF.

The genes are TRBV29-1 and TRBJ2-1; D not resolved. Germline V gives CDR1 SQVTM, CDR2 ANQGSEA. The CDR3 spans 11 residues. The germline V and J ends were trimmed by 7 bases and 0 bases, with 4 bases remaining between them. The CDR3 region is CSGSSYNEQFF. CDR3 nucleotide sequence: TGCAGCGGCAGCTCCTACAATGAGCAGTTCTTC.

The chain couples TRBV7-2 to TRBJ1-2; tentative D call: TRBD1 (6 bases). The germline gives CDR1 SGHTA, CDR2 FQGNSA. This CDR3 comprises 14 residues. V was clipped by 2 bases and J by 3 bases, with 10 bases between them. The CDR3: CASSLQGQHYGYTF. The DNA of the CDR3 is TGTGCCAGCAGCTTACAGGGGCAGCACTATGGCTACACCTTC.

The V gene is TRBV5-1, the J gene TRBJ2-3; D remains ambiguous. Germline CDR1 SGHRS, CDR2 YFSETQ. The CDR3 is 12 residues long. V was trimmed by 0 bases and J by 5 bases, leaving 4 bases between them. The CDR3 coding sequence is TGCGCCAGCAGCTTGGCTCGAGATACGCAGTATTTT. Protein sequence: CASSLARDTQYF. The complete variable domain, with remaining parts taken from reference TRBV5-1 and TRBJ2-3, reads KAGVTQTPRYLIKTRGQQVTLSCSPISGHRSVSWYQQTPGQGLQFLFEYFSETQRNKGNFPGRFSGRQFSNSRSEMNVSTLELGDSALYLCASSLARDTQYFGPGTRLTVL.

The chain carries TRBV7-8 and TRBJ1-1; 7 positions agree with TRBD1. The J segment lost 6 bases and the V segment lost 6 bases, leaving 13 bases of the junction unmatched. The germline CDR1 and CDR2 sequences are SGHVS and FQNEAQ. The CDR3 runs 15 residues. The CDR3 DNA reads TGTGCCAGCAGGCGATATACGACAGGGACCGCTGAAGCTTTCTTT. This encodes CASRRYTTGTAEAFF.

This clone was found once. This chain connects TRBV7-9 to TRBJ2-1, with 9 bases that match TRBD1. The CDR3 has 15 residues. CDR1 and CDR2 from the germline V gene are SEHNR and FQNEAQ (reference sequence). After removal of 5 bases from V and 9 bases from J, the junction contained 11 bases not matched to a gene. The CDR3, as DNA: TGTGCCAGCAGCCTATTTGGGGGACAGGGCAGTGAGCAGTTCTTC. Protein: CASSLFGGQGSEQFF.

The V gene is TRBV30, the J gene TRBJ1-3; TRBD1 aligns across 7 bases. Germline CDR1 GTSNPN, CDR2 SVGIG (reference sequence). This CDR3 is built from 15 residues. J lost 2 bases, V lost 5 bases, and 9 bases had no gene match. The CDR3 sequence is CAWEPTGATGNTIYF. DNA of the CDR3: TGTGCCTGGGAACCTACAGGGGCCACTGGAAACACCATATATTTT.

The chain has TRBV11-3 and TRBJ2-7; 7 nucleotides align to TRBD2. The CDR3 covers 13 residues. The germline gives CDR1 SGHNT, CDR2 YENEEA. With V trimmed by 5 bases and J by 6 bases, 7 bases remained unmatched. The CDR3 DNA sequence: TGTGCCAGCAGCGGAGGGCGGGAGACCGAGCAGTACTTC. This codes for CASSGGRETEQYF.

The genes are TRBV5-1 and TRBJ2-3, with 10 bases identical to TRBD1. The CDR3 has 18 residues. With 5 bases clipped from V and 0 bases from J, the junction kept 12 bases outside the gene matches. CDR1 SGHRS and CDR2 YFSETQ come from the germline V gene. The CDR3 DNA follows: TGCGCCAGCAGTCCTCTGACAGGGGGCTTTGGGAGCACAGATACGCAGTATTTT. It yields the protein CASSPLTGGFGSTDTQYF. The whole variable domain, filled in from reference TRBV5-1 and TRBJ2-3, reads KAGVTQTPRYLIKTRGQQVTLSCSPISGHRSVSWYQQTPGQGLQFLFEYFSETQRNKGNFPGRFSGRQFSNSRSEMNVSTLELGDSALYLCASSPLTGGFGSTDTQYFGPGTRLTVL.

J is TRBJ2-1 and V is TRBV5-4; 10 nucleotides agree with TRBD2. This CDR3 spans 12 amino acids. Germline CDR1 SGHNT, CDR2 YYREEE (reference sequence). The trim removed 0 bases at V and 14 bases at J, leaving 2 bases unmatched. CDR3 coding DNA: TGTGCCAGCAGCTTGGCTAGCGGGGGTGAGTTCTTC. It yields the protein CASSLASGGEFF.

This chain connects TRBV7-9 to TRBJ1-5; D not resolved. CDR1 SEHNR and CDR2 FQNEAQ come from the germline V gene (reference sequence). V was clipped by 1 base and J by 2 bases, with 9 bases between them. The CDR3 runs 15 residues. The CDR3 sequence: CASSLGRAGNQPQHF. In DNA form, the CDR3 reads TGTGCCAGCAGCTTAGGGAGAGCGGGCAATCAGCCCCAGCATTTT.

The chain employs TRBV7-2 and TRBJ1-6; TRBD1 aligns across 7 bases. J was trimmed by 7 bases and V by 10 bases; bases with no gene match: 10. Germline V gene sequence: CDR1 SGHTA, CDR2 FQGNSA. This CDR3 is 14 amino acids long. CDR3 in amino acids: CATRRDRPNSPLHF. CDR3 nucleotide sequence: TGTGCCACCCGGAGGGACAGACCCAATTCACCCCTCCACTTT.